This T cell receptor beta chain emerged from a study of blood T cell repertoires in COVID-19. Study-wide background: Collection of acute and convalescent COVID-19 samples took place in the United States, Italy and Spain.

V trimming: 2 bases; J trimming: 8 bases; junction bases outside the gene matches: 8. Germline V gives CDR1 SNHLY, CDR2 FYNNEI. The CDR3 contains 14 residues. The assay was immunoSEQ multiplex PCR, and TCRdb's table has in-frame clones only and misses some. This table has tens of thousands of clones, more than 75% appearing once. J is TRBJ1-2 and V is TRBV2, with 7 bases matching TRBD1. The TCR comes from a woman of 80 years or more with acute or convalescent COVID-19. Sequenced material: peripheral blood. CDR3 bases: TGTGCCAGCAGTGAAACGCGACAGGGTGAAGGCTACACCTTC. This sequence encodes CASSETRQGEGYTF.